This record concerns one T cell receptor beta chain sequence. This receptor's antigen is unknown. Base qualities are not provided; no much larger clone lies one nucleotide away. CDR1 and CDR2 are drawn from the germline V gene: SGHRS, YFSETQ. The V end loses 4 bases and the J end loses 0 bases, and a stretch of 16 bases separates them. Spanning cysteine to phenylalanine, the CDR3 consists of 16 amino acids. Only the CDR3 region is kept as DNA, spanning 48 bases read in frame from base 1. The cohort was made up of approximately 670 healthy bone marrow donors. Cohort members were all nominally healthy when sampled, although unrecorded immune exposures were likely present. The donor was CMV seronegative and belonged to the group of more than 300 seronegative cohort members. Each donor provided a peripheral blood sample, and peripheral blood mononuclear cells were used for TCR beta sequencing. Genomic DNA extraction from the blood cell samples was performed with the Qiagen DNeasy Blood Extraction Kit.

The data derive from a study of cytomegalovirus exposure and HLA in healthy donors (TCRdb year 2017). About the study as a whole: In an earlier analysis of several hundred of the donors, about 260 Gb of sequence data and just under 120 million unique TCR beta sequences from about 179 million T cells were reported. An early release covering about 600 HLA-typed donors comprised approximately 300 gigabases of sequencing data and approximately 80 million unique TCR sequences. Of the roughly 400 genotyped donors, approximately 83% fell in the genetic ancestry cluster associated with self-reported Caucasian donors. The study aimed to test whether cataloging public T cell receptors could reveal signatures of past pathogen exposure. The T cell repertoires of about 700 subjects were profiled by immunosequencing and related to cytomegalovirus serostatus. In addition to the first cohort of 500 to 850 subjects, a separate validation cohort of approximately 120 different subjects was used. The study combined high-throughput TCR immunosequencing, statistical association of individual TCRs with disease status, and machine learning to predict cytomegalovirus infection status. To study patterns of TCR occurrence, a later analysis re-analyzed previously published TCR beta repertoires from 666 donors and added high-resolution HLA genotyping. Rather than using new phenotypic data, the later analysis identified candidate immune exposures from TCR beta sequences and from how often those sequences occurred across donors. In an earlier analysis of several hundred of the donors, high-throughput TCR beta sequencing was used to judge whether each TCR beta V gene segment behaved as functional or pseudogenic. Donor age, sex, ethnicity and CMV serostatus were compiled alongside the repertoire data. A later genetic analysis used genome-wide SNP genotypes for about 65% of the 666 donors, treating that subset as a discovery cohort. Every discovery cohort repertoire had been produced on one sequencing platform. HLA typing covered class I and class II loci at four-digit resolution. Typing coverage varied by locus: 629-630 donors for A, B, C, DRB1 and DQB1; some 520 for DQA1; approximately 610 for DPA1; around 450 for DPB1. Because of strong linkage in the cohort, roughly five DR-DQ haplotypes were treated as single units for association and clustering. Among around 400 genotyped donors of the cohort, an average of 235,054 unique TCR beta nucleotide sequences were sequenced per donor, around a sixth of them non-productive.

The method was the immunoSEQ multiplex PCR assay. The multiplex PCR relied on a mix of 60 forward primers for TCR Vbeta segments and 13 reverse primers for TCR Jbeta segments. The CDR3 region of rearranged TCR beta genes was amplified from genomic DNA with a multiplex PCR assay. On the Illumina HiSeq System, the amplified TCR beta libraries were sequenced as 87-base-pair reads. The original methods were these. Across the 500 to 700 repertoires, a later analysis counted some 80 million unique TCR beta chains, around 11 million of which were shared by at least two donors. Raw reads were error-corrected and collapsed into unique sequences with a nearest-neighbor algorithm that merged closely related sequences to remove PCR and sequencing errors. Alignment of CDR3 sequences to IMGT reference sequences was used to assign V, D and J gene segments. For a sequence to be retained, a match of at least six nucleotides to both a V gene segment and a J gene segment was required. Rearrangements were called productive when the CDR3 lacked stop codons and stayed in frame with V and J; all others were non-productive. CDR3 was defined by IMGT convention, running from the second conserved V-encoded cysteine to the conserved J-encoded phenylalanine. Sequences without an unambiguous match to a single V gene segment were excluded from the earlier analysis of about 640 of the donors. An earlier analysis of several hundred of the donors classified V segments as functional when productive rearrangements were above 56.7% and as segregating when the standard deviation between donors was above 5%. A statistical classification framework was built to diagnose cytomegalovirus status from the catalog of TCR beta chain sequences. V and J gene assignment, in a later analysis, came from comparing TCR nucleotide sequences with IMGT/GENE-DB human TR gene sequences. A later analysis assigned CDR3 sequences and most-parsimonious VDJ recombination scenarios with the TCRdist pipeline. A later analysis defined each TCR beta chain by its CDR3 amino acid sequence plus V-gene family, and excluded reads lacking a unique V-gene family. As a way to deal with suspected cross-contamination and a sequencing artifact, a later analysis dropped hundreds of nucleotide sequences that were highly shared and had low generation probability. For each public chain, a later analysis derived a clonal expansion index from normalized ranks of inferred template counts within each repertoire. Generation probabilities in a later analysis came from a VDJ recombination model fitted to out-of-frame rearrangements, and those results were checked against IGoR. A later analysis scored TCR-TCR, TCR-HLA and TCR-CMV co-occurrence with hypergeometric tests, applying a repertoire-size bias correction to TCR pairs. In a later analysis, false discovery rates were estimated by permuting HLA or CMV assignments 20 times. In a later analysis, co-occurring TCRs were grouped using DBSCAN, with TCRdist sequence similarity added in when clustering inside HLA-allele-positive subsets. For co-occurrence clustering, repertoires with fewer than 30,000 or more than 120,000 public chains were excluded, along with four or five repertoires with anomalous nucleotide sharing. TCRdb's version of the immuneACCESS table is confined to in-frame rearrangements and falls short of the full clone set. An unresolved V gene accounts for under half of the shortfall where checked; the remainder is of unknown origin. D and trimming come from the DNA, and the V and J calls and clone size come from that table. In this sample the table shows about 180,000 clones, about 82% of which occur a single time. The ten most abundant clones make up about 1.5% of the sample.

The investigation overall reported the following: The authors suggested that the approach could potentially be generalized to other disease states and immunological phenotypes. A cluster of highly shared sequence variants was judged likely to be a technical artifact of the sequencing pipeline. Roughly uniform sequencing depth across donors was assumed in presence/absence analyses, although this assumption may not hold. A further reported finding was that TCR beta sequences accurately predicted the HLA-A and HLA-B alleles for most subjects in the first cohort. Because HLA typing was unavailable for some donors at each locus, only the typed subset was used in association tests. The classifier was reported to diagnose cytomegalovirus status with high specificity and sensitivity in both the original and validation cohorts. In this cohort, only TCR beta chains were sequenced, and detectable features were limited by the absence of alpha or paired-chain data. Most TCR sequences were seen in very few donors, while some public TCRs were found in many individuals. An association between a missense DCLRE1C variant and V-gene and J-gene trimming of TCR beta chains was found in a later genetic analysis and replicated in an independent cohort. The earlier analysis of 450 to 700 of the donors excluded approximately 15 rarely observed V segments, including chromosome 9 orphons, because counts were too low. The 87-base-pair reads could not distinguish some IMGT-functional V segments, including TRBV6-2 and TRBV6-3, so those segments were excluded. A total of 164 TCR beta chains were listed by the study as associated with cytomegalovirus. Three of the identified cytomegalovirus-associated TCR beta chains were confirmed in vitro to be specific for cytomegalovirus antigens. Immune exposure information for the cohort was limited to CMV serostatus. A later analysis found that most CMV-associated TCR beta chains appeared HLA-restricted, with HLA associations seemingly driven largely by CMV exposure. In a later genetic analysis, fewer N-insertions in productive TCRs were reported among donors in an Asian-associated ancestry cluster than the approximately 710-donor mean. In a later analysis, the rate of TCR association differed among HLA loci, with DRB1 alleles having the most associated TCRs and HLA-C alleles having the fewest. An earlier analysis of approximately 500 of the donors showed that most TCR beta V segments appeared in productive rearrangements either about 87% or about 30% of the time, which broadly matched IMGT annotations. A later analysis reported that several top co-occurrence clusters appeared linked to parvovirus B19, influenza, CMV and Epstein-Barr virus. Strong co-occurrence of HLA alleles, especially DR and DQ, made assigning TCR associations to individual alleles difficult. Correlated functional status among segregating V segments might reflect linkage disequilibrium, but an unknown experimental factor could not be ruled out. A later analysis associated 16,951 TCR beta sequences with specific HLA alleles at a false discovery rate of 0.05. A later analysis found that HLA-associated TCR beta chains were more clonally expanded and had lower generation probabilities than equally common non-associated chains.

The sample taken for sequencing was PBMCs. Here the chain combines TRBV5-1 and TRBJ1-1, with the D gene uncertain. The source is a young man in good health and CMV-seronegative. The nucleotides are TGCGCCAGCAGCCCGAACAAGGAGAGGGTGAACACTGAAGCTTTCTTT. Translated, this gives CASSPNKERVNTEAFF.